Listed here are 17 T cell receptor beta chains from one sample, sequenced in a study of early T cells in non-severe SARS-CoV-2 infection. TCRdb called the 5' RACE reads again in MiXCR, with one record for every CDR3 protein. The sample yields tens of thousands of distinct CDR3 sequences, around an eighth seen once. The input for sequencing was whole blood, taken at baseline. Receptors originate from an adult who was a healthcare worker with PCR-confirmed SARS-CoV-2 infection or an uninfected control (not recorded which).

The rearrangement uses TRBV2 and TRBJ1-5; 10 positions match TRBD1. V lost 8 bases, J lost 8 bases, and 3 bases stayed unmatched. The CDR3 consists of 12 residues. The germline gives CDR1 SNHLY, CDR2 FYNNEI. CDR3 bases: TGTGCCAGCGGGACAGGGGCCGAGCCCCAGCATTTT. Translating gives CASGTGAEPQHF.

This clonotype was detected only a few times. This chain connects TRBV28 to TRBJ2-7; possible D gene TRBD2, 6 bases. Germline CDR1 reads MDHEN; CDR2 reads SYDVKM. The V and J ends lost 2 bases and 2 bases respectively, with 13 bases between them. The CDR3 length is 15 residues. CDR3 sequence reads: CASSLGGREPYEQYF. DNA for the CDR3: TGTGCCAGCAGTTTAGGCGGACGGGAGCCCTACGAGCAGTACTTC.

This clonotype has a handful of counts. This sequence joins TRBV20-1 and TRBJ2-5; 8 bases agree with TRBD2. CDR1 is DFQATT and CDR2 is SNEGSKA in the germline V gene (reference sequence). The CDR3 loop spans 14 amino acids. The junction had 11 bases not matched to a gene; V was cut back by 4 bases and J by 7 bases. The CDR3 loop reads CSATPAGGAATQYF. CDR3 coding DNA: TGCAGTGCTACCCCAGCCGGGGGGGCCGCGACCCAGTACTTC.

This sequence joins TRBV7-2 and TRBJ2-3; 7 bases align to TRBD1. CDR3 length: 15 residues. CDR1 is SGHTA, CDR2 FQGNSA, per germline. Trimming took 3 bases from V and 5 from J; bases not matched to a gene: 8. The CDR3 spells CASSFGDRVGDTQYF. The CDR3 bases are TGTGCCAGCAGCTTCGGAGACAGGGTGGGAGATACGCAGTATTTT.

This clonotype was found many times. V gene TRBV7-9 combines with J gene TRBJ2-2; tentative D call: TRBD2 (6 bases). Trimming took off 9 bases at V and 4 bases at J, with 12 bases between the two ends. The CDR3 covers 13 residues. From germline, CDR1 is SEHNR and CDR2 FQNEAQ (reference sequence). CDR3 sequence reads: CARGDLGTGELFF. The CDR3 DNA follows: TGTGCCAGGGGGGACTTGGGCACCGGGGAGCTGTTTTTT.

V and J are TRBV14 and TRBJ2-2; possible D gene TRBD2, 6 bases. Germline V CDR1 and CDR2: SGHDN, FVKESK. This CDR3 spans 16 amino acids. The V and J ends lost 2 bases and 6 bases respectively, with 16 bases between them. This CDR3 is CASSQRVPRRAGELFF. Written as DNA, the CDR3 is TGTGCCAGCAGCCAAAGGGTGCCCAGGAGGGCCGGGGAGCTGTTTTTT.

A few counts support this clonotype. This chain joins TRBV7-9 and TRBJ2-1; TRBD2 aligns across 7 bases. J was trimmed by 7 bases and V by 0 bases; bases with no gene match: 6. This CDR3 is 15 amino acids long. Germline CDR1 reads SEHNR; CDR2 reads FQNEAQ (reference sequence). This chain's CDR3 is CASSLAGAGGNEQFF. The CDR3 region has the DNA TGTGCCAGCAGCTTAGCAGGCGCCGGGGGGAATGAGCAGTTCTTC.

In this sample, this clonotype turned up a few times. This chain links TRBV9 with TRBJ2-5; perhaps D is TRBD1 or TRBD2 (6 bases each). CDR1 is SGDLS, CDR2 YYNGEE, per germline. V dropped 0 bases and J dropped 1 base, with 10 bases sitting between them. This CDR3 is built from 15 residues. The CDR3 here is CASSVDGGLQETQYF. The CDR3 coding sequence is TGTGCCAGCAGCGTAGATGGGGGGCTCCAAGAGACCCAGTACTTC.

This clonotype has a handful of counts. J is TRBJ2-2 and V is TRBV6-6; TRBD1 matches at 9 bases. Trimming at V came to 1 base and at J to 4 bases, leaving 7 bases not matched to a gene. Looked up from germline, CDR1 is MNHNY and CDR2 is SVGAGI (reference sequence). CDR3 size: 17 residues. The CDR3 region has the DNA TGTGCCAGCAGTTACTTTACAGGGGGCGGTCCCACCGGGGAGCTGTTTTTT. Protein product: CASSYFTGGGPTGELFF.

This clonotype has ten or more counts. The rearrangement joins TRBV18 to TRBJ1-2; no clear D gene. Germline CDR1 and CDR2: KGHSH and LQKENI. The V end lost 0 bases, the J end lost 5 bases, and 10 bases lay between the germline ends. The CDR3 totals 14 residues. Here the CDR3 reads CASSPPGHRYGYTF. The CDR3 coding sequence is TGTGCCAGCTCACCACCCGGTCACCGTTATGGCTACACCTTC.

The CDR3 sequence: CASSLISGSGTGELFF. In DNA, the CDR3 is TGTGCCAGCAGCTTGATCTCTGGGTCAGGGACCGGGGAGCTGTTTTTT. J is TRBJ2-2 and V is TRBV5-4, with a tentative D call TRBD1 (5 bases). From germline, CDR1 is SGHNT and CDR2 YYREEE (reference sequence). The CDR3 has 16 amino acids. Trimming shortened V by 1 base and J by 5 bases, and 15 bases separated the two germline ends.

This CDR3 is CSARDNSGGEAFF. CDR3 in DNA: TGCAGTGCTAGAGATAACTCGGGGGGTGAAGCTTTCTTT. This chain connects TRBV20-1 to TRBJ1-1; D may be TRBD1 (5 bases). V was cut by 0 bases and J by 7 bases, with 12 bases left in between. The CDR3 is 13 amino acids. Germline V CDR1 and CDR2: DFQATT, SNEGSKA (reference sequence).

There are many counts of this clonotype. V is TRBV20-1 and J is TRBJ2-2; D is possibly TRBD1 (6 bases). The CDR3 totals 17 residues. The V gene's germline CDR1 is DFQATT and CDR2 SNEGSKA (reference sequence). Trimming cost V 6 bases and J 6 bases, with 26 bases left between them. CDR3 nucleotide sequence: TGCAGTGCCCTAAAAATCACCGGGACACCTTTCCCCGGGGAGCTGTTTTTT. As protein: CSALKITGTPFPGELFF.

The table lists this clonotype with many counts. The rearrangement links TRBV11-2 to TRBJ2-1, with 13 bases matching TRBD2. This CDR3 comprises 15 residues. Trimming removed 5 bases from V and 10 bases from J; junction bases left unmatched: 8. The germline CDR1 and CDR2 sequences are SGHAT and FQNNGV. The CDR3 reads CASSALAGGPREQFF. DNA for the CDR3: TGTGCCAGCAGCGCACTAGCGGGGGGGCCTCGGGAGCAGTTCTTC.

A few counts support this clonotype. V is TRBV7-8 and J is TRBJ1-2; D uncertain. The germline CDR1 and CDR2 sequences are SGHVS and FQNEAQ. The CDR3 runs to 14 residues. V lost 5 bases and J lost 4, with 14 bases in between. Here the CDR3 DNA reads TGTGCCAGCAGCACCGTCCCCCAGCCCTATGGCTACACCTTC. Its translation is CASSTVPQPYGYTF.

This clonotype has only a few counts. This chain joins TRBV7-2 and TRBJ2-5, with a weak D call TRBD1 (6 bases). This CDR3 spans 13 amino acids. Germline lookup yields CDR1 SGHTA and CDR2 FQGNSA. Trimming pared 4 bases from V and 4 bases from J, leaving 10 bases between. The CDR3 loop is CASSSTGPETQYF. The CDR3 DNA follows: TGTGCCAGCAGCTCCACAGGGCCAGAGACCCAGTACTTC. Looking up the rest from reference TRBV7-2 and TRBJ2-5 gives the full variable domain: GAGVSQSPSNKVTEKGKDVELRCDPISGHTALYWYRQSLGQGLEFLIYFQGNSAPDKSGLPSDRFSAERTGGSVSTLTIQRTQQEDSAVYLCASSSTGPETQYFGPGTRLLVL.

This clonotype was recorded at least ten times. V usage is TRBV6-2 or TRBV6-3 and J usage is TRBJ2-7, with D maybe TRBD1 (6 bases). The V and J ends lost 8 bases and 3 bases respectively, with 14 bases between them. This CDR3 has 13 amino acids. The germline V gene has CDR1 MNHEY and CDR2 SVGEGT. In nucleotides, the CDR3 is TGTGCCAGCTTAAGGACAGCAAGCTACGAGCAGTACTTC. Its translation: CASLRTASYEQYF.